This T cell receptor (beta chain) comes out of a study of cytomegalovirus exposure and HLA in healthy donors. This clone was detected a few times. The antigen is undetermined. The PCR made use of 60 Vbeta and 13 Jbeta primers. TCRdb keeps only in-frame clones here, not all; method: immunoSEQ multiplex PCR. The table lists 95,000 to 150,000 clones, roughly 68% of them singletons. Study-wide points: In a later analysis, TCR association rates varied by HLA locus: DRB1 most, HLA-C fewest. Evidence from a later analysis indicated that most CMV-associated TCR beta chains looked HLA-restricted.

The origin of this receptor is a woman aged 45 to 65 in good health and CMV-seropositive. Sequencing input: PBMCs.

The CDR3 DNA reads TGTGCCAGCAGCGTAGGCAGGGTCGACTATGGCTACACCTTC. It is translated as CASSVGRVDYGYTF. The chain carries TRBV9 and TRBJ1-2; perhaps TRBD1 as D (5 bases). Trimming pared 0 bases from V and 3 bases from J, leaving 9 bases between. This CDR3 comprises 14 residues. The V gene's germline CDR1 is SGDLS and CDR2 YYNGEE.